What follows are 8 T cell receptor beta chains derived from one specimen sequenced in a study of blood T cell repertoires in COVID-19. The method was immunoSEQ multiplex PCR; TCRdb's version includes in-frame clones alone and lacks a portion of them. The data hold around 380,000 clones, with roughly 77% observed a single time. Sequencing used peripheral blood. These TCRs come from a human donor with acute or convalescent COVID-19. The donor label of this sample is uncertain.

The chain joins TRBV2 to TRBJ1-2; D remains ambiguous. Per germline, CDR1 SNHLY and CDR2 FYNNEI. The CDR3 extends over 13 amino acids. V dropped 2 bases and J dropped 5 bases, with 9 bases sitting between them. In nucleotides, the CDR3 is TGTGCCAGCAGTGAATTGGCCGCATATGGCTACACCTTC. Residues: CASSELAAYGYTF.

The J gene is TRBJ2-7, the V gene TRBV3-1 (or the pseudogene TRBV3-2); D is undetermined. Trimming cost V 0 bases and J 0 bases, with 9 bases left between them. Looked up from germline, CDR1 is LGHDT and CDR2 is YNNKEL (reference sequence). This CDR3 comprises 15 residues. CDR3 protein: CASSQEKLSSYEQYF. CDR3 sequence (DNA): TGTGCCAGCAGCCAAGAAAAACTGAGCTCCTACGAGCAGTACTTC.

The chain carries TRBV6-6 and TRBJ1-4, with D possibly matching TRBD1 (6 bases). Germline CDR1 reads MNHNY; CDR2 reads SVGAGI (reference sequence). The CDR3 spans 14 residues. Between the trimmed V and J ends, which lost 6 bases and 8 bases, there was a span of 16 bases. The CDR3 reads CASRFRGIGEKLFF. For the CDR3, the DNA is TGTGCCAGCAGGTTCAGGGGAATAGGGGAAAAACTGTTTTTT.

For the CDR3, the DNA is TGTGCCAGCAGCCAGGGGGCAGATACGCAGTATTTT. This translates into CASSQGADTQYF. The genes are TRBV6-5 and TRBJ2-3, with 7 positions matching TRBD1. Trimming removed 6 bases from V and 4 bases from J; junction bases left unmatched: 1. Germline CDR1 is MNHEY and CDR2 is SVGAGI. The CDR3 is 12 amino acids.

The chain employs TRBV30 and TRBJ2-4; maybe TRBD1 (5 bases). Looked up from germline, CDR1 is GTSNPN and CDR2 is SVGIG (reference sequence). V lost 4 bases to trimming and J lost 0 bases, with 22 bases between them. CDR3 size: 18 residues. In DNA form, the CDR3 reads TGTGCCTGGATCGCAAGGTCTGACAGACTTCTAGCCAAAAACATTCAGTACTTC. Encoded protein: CAWIARSDRLLAKNIQYF.

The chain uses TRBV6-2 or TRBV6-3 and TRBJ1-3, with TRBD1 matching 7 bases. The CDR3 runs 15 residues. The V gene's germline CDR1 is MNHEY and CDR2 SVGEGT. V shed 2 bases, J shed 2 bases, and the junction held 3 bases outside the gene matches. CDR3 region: CASSYTGQAGNTIYF. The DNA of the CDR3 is TGTGCCAGCAGTTACACAGGACAGGCTGGAAACACCATATATTTT.

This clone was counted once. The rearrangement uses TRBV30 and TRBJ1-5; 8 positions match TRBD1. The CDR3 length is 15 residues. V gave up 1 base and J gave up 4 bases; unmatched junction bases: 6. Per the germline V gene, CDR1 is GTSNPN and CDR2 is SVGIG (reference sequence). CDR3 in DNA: TGTGCCTGGAGTGCACAGGGGGGAAGGAATCAGCCCCAGCATTTT. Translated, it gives CAWSAQGGRNQPQHF.

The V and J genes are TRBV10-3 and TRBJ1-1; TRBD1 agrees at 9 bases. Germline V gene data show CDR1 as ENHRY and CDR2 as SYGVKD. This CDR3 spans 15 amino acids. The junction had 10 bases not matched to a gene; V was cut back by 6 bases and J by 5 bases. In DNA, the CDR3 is TGTGCCATCAGGGCAATGACAGGGGGTGGAACTGAAGCTTTCTTT. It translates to CAIRAMTGGGTEAFF.